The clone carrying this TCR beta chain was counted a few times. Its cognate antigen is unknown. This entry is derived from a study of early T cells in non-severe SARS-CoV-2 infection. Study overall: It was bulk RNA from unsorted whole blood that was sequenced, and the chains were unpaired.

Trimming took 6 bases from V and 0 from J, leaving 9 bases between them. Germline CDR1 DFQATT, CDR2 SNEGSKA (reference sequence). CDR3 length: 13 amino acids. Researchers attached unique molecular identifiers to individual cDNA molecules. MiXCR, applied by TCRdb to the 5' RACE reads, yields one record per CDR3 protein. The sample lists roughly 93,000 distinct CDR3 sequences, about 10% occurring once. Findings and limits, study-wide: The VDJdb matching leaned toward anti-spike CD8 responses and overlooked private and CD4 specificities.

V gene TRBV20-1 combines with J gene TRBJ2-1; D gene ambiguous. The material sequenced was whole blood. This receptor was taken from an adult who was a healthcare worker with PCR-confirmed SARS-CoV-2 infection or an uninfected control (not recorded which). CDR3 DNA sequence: TGCAGTGCCCCGCGATACTCCTACAATGAGCAGTTCTTC. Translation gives CSAPRYSYNEQFF.